This T cell receptor (beta chain) came from a study of beta chain features in type 1 diabetes. cDNA synthesis used the whole RNA isolate, giving expressed TCRB sequences. Here immunoSEQ multiplex PCR was the method, and the copy in TCRdb shows in-frame clones only, minus some. The sample shows around 140,000 clones, about 9.1% of them seen only once. This clone has ten or more counts. Its antigen is as yet unknown. Regarding the study as a whole: Cells with high TCR expression could be over-represented when cDNA is sequenced. A moderate, significant TCRB CDR3 shortening appeared in type 1 diabetes across four CD4+ subsets.

This CDR3 comprises 16 residues. V lost 5 bases, J lost 6 bases, and 19 bases lay in between. Germline CDR1 reads LNHDA; CDR2 reads SQIVND (reference sequence). The receptor's source is a woman in her thirties or forties in good health. Sequencing was done on a sample of central memory CD4+ T cells from blood. The chain has TRBV19 and TRBJ1-4; D not resolved. CDR3 protein: CASSFLSPGPDEKLFF. CDR3 coding DNA: TGTGCCAGTAGTTTCCTGAGCCCCGGTCCGGATGAAAAACTGTTTTTT.